This T cell receptor beta chain was found in a study of blood T cell repertoires in COVID-19. Trimming at V came to 2 bases and at J to 3 bases, leaving 12 bases not matched to a gene. The germline V gene encodes CDR1 SGHAT and CDR2 FQNNGV. CDR3 length: 17 residues. TCRdb keeps only in-frame clones here, not all; method: immunoSEQ multiplex PCR. The sample consists of around 340,000 clones, less than 90% of them appearing once. The chain has TRBV11-2 and TRBJ1-2; 7 bases agree with TRBD1. The material sequenced was peripheral blood. The clonotype comes from a woman aged 60-75 years with COVID-19, enrolled during active disease. The CDR3 loop reads CASSLWGRGQKDYGYTF. CDR3 coding DNA: TGTGCCAGCAGCTTATGGGGAAGGGGGCAAAAGGACTATGGCTACACCTTC.